The present TCR beta chain was sequenced within a study of cytomegalovirus exposure and HLA in healthy donors. PCR primers comprised 60 Vbeta and 13 Jbeta primers. Repertoires were generated with immunoSEQ multiplex PCR, while TCRdb's copy carries only in-frame clones and drops some. The table shows under 150,000 clones, with around 83% occurring only once. V dropped 6 bases and J dropped 8; count of bases not matched to a gene: 17. Per germline, CDR1 SNHLY and CDR2 FYNNEI. The CDR3 spans 17 residues. This rearrangement joins TRBV2 to TRBJ2-1; 9 nucleotides align to TRBD1. Sequenced material: PBMCs. This TCR derives from a girl under 10 years old in good health and CMV-seronegative. In DNA form, the CDR3 reads TGTGCCAGCAGGGCCGGGACAGGGCTAACGAGGGGCTATGAGCAGTTCTTC. The encoded protein is CASRAGTGLTRGYEQFF.